The entry that follows covers one T cell receptor (beta chain) sequence. The specificity of this receptor is unknown. No base quality values were provided; no much bigger clone lies one nucleotide off. V loses 3 bases, J loses 4 bases, and the germline ends lie 9 bases apart. CDR1 and CDR2, per the germline V gene, are MNHNS and SASEGT. The CDR3 sequence holds 13 residues, the cysteine and phenylalanine included. Just CDR3 DNA is preserved here, 39 bases in frame from base 1. Sorted unstimulated T cells, along with proliferating T cells recovered from mixed lymphocyte reactions, underwent TCRbeta CDR3 sequencing. Fresh whole blood from approximately ten HLA-typed healthy donors was used to isolate PBMCs. Unstimulated CD4+ regulatory T cells were FACS-sorted to map the origin of alloreactive clones. This specimen belongs to a study of siplizumab effects on memory and regulatory T cells (dated 2019 in TCRdb). Background for the entire study: The study looked at the effect of siplizumab, an anti-CD2 antibody, on alloreactive T-cell subsets in allogeneic mixed lymphocyte reactions made from human PBMCs. What the study reported, not specific to this receptor: Whether proliferating Tregs from siplizumab cultures were suppressive was not functionally confirmed. Unstimulated naive T cells appeared more diverse than memory T cells, and naive cells seemed to contribute substantially to the alloresponse. Siplizumab significantly lowered the cumulative frequency of alloreactive sequences that could be traced to unstimulated CD4+ memory T cells. For roughly 75-96% of proliferating CD4+ or CD8+ clones, no naive or memory phenotype could be assigned. Of the alloreactive CD4+ clones that could be mapped, the Treg-derived share averaged around 70% with siplizumab compared with approximately 25% in control reactions. Sequences below about 10^-5 frequency were poorly captured, so only a minor fraction of alloreactive clones could be mapped to unstimulated subsets.

The method behind the library was the immunoSEQ multiplex PCR assay. Each sample had some 96,000 TCR templates assayed by the deep sequencing platform. Genomic DNA extracted from sorted T cells was used for TCRbeta CDR3 sequencing. For the original study's pipeline: The R programming language was used for clonal analysis of the TCRbeta CDR3 data. Alloreactive CD4+ and CD8+ clones were identified by comparing unstimulated samples to CFSE-low samples taken after the reaction. By matching sequences to the repertoires of sorted unstimulated Treg and non-Treg cells, each alloreactive CD4+ clone was assigned a regulatory or non-regulatory origin. The source is immuneACCESS, and TCRdb retained only in-frame sequences with V and J called. Part of the clones is not carried over; for the studies checked, unresolved V genes explain less than half of this, and the remainder is unexplained. The V and J calls and clone size are taken from that table; D and trimming were inferred from the DNA. Across this sample there are approximately 82,000 clones, with roughly 87% seen only once. The biggest ten clones account for 1.5% of the sample.

Source material: Tregs sorted from blood. The clonotype was recovered from a human donor in good health. The chain employs TRBV6-1 and TRBJ1-2; the D gene is unclear. The sequence in DNA is TGTGCCAGCAGTGATTTCGGCCTCTATGGCTACACCTTC. Its product reads: CASSDFGLYGYTF.